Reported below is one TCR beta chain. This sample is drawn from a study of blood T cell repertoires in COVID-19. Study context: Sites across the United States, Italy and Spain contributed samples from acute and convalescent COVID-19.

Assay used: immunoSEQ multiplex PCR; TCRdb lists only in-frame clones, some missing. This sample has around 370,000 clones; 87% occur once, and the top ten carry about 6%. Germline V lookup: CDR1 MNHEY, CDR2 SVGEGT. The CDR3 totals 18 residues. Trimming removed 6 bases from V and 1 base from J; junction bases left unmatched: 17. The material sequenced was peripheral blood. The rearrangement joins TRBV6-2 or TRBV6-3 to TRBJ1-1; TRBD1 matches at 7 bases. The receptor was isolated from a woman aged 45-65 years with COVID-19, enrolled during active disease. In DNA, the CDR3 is TGTGCCAGCAGCTCCGATGTCCGCGGGACAGAGAAGAACACTGAAGCTTTCTTT. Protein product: CASSSDVRGTEKNTEAFF.